This T cell receptor (beta chain) was found in a study of regulatory T cells in long-lasting Graves disease. As to time point: newly diagnosed GD, antithyroid drugs for less than 3 months. The TCR library was prepared using RNA isolated from PBMCs. Arm-PCR with iRepertoire HTBI primers amplified the CDR3 regions for these TCR beta libraries. TCRdb reprocessed the multiplex PCR reads with MiXCR, giving one entry per CDR3 protein. The sample lists a few hundred thousand distinct CDR3 sequences; 10% to 15% were seen once. The data were also submitted as part of a second study, on T cells in Graves' hyperthyroidism and ophthalmopathy.

The sequenced sample was peripheral blood mononuclear cells (PBMCs), obtained at new diagnosis, from a patient treated with antithyroid drugs. The origin of this receptor is a woman aged 18 to 35 with Graves disease.

The CDR3, as DNA: TGTGCCAGCAGGGGGACACAGAACACTGAAGCTTTCTTT. Translation gives CASRGTQNTEAFF. V gene TRBV7-3 combines with J gene TRBJ1-1, with a possible D match to TRBD1 (6 bases). Germline values: CDR1 SGHTA, CDR2 FQGTGA. V lost 6 bases and J 1 base, leaving 9 bases between the germline ends. This CDR3 is 13 amino acids long.